Listed below are T cell receptor beta chains from one sample, sequenced in a study of cytomegalovirus exposure and HLA in healthy donors. Here immunoSEQ multiplex PCR was the method, and the copy in TCRdb shows in-frame clones only, minus some. Counted here are under 150,000 clones, about four fifths occurring once; the ten biggest clones make up 0.55% to 0.75%. Sequenced material: PBMCs. Receptors were obtained from a man between 18 and 29 years old in good health and CMV-seronegative. Each CDR3 is given with its conserved first and last residue. The D gene is left open where the match is weak. Not all rows give a size; the values are once, few, many and, for expanded clones, a class.

D,V,J,size,CDR3,DNA
.,TRBV7-9,TRBJ1-4,.,CASSLEGVSGEKLFF,TGTGCCAGCAGCTTAGAGGGAGTGAGTGGTGAAAAACTGTTTTTT
TRBD1,TRBV27,TRBJ1-1,few,CASSIRTGSMNTEAFF,TGTGCCAGCAGTATAAGGACAGGGTCCATGAACACTGAAGCTTTCTTT
.,TRBV21-1,TRBJ1-5,.,CASSPGQEIYQPQHF,TGTGCCAGCAGCCCGGGACAGGAGATTTATCAGCCCCAGCATTTT
.,TRBV30,TRBJ1-6,.,CAWSGTARGSPLHF,TGTGCCTGGAGTGGGACCGCCCGGGGATCACCCCTCCACTTT
.,TRBV5-8,TRBJ1-5,.,CASSLGQYNSNQPQHF,TGTGCCAGCAGCTTGGGACAGTACAATAGCAATCAGCCCCAGCATTTT
.,TRBV28,TRBJ1-1,.,CASSLQQTGNTEAFF,TGTGCCAGCAGTCTCCAGCAAACAGGGAACACTGAAGCTTTCTTT
TRBD2,TRBV5-1,TRBJ2-3,.,CASSLAGTSTADTQYF,TGCGCCAGCAGCTTGGCAGGGACTAGTACGGCAGATACGCAGTATTTT
.,TRBV7-8,TRBJ2-7,once,CASSLQIGTPFYEQYF,TGTGCCAGCAGCTTACAAATCGGGACACCCTTCTACGAGCAGTACTTC
.,TRBV28,TRBJ2-5,.,CASSLNLGGEETQYF,TGTGCCAGCAGTTTAAATTTAGGGGGGGAGGAGACCCAGTACTTC
TRBD1,TRBV15,TRBJ1-6,.,CATSPRGGQGSPLHF,TGTGCCACCAGCCCCCGGGGCGGACAGGGTTCACCCCTCCACTTT
.,TRBV9,TRBJ2-7,.,CASSAPGAPDYEQYF,TGTGCCAGCAGCGCTCCAGGGGCCCCTGACTACGAGCAGTACTTC
TRBD1,TRBV5-4,TRBJ1-2,.,CASSRNLDRGYGYTF,TGTGCCAGCAGCCGCAATTTGGACAGGGGCTATGGCTACACCTTC
TRBD1,TRBV6-5,TRBJ1-5,.,CASSLTGTSNQPQHF,TGTGCCAGCAGTCTGACAGGGACGAGCAATCAGCCCCAGCATTTT
.,TRBV13,TRBJ2-1,few,CASSSREPGQYNEQFF,TGTGCCAGCAGCTCCCGCGAGCCAGGACAATACAATGAGCAGTTCTTC
.,TRBV10-2,TRBJ1-1,.,CASSETGQMNTEAFF,TGCGCCAGCAGTGAGACCGGACAGATGAACACTGAAGCTTTCTTT
.,TRBV5-1,TRBJ2-2,.,CASSLDSQNTGELFF,TGCGCCAGCAGCTTAGACAGTCAGAACACCGGGGAGCTGTTTTTT
.,TRBV5-6,TRBJ1-4,.,CASSQKGVEKLFF,TGTGCCAGCAGTCAAAAGGGGGTTGAAAAACTGTTTTTT
TRBD1,TRBV9,TRBJ1-1,.,CASSGTGVNTEAFF,TGTGCCAGCAGCGGAACAGGGGTGAACACTGAAGCTTTCTTT
.,TRBV27,TRBJ2-3,.,CASSKPTVRESTDTQYF,TGTGCCAGCAGTAAACCTACTGTGCGGGAAAGCACAGATACGCAGTATTTT
.,TRBV5-6,TRBJ1-1,.,CASSSRERAWNTEAFF,TGTGCCAGCAGCTCCCGGGAAAGGGCGTGGAACACTGAAGCTTTCTTT
.,TRBV11-2,TRBJ2-3,.,CASSVTAGVDTQYF,TGTGCCAGCAGCGTGACAGCAGGCGTCGATACGCAGTATTTT
TRBD1,TRBV5-4,TRBJ2-5,.,CASSRPRTGKETQYF,TGTGCCAGCAGCAGACCTCGGACAGGAAAAGAGACCCAGTACTTC
.,TRBV10-3,TRBJ2-5,.,CAISVTGQETQYF,TGTGCCATCAGTGTAACAGGGCAAGAGACCCAGTACTTC
TRBD1,TRBV10-3,TRBJ2-7,.,CAISTDRGIYEQYF,TGTGCCATCAGTACGGACAGGGGGATCTACGAGCAGTACTTC
.,TRBV13,TRBJ2-1,once,CASSSRGSSYNEQFF,TGTGCCAGCAGCTCCCGGGGGAGCTCCTACAATGAGCAGTTCTTC